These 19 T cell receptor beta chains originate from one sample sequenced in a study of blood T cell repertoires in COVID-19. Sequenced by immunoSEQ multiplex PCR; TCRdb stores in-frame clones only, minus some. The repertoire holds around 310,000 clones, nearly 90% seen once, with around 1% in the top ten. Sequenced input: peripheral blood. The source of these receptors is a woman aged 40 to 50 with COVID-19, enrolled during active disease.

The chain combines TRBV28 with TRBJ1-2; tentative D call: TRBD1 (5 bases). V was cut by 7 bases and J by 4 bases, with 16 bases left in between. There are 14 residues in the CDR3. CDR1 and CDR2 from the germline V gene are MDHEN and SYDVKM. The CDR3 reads CASTLRVLGYGYTF. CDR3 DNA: TGTGCCAGCACCCTCAGGGTCTTGGGCTATGGCTACACCTTC.

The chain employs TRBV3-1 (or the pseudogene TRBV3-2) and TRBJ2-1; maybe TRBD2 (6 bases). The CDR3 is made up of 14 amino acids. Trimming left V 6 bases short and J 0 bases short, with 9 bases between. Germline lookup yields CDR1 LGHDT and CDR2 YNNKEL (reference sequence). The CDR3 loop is CASRSSVSYNEQFF. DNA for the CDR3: TGTGCCAGCAGATCTAGCGTCTCCTACAATGAGCAGTTCTTC.

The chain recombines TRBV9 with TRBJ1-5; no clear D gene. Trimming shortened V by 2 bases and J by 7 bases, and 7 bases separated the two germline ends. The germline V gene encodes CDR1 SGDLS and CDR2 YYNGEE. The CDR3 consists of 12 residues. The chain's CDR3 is CASSVYPQPQHF. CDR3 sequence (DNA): TGTGCCAGCAGCGTCTACCCCCAGCCCCAGCATTTT.

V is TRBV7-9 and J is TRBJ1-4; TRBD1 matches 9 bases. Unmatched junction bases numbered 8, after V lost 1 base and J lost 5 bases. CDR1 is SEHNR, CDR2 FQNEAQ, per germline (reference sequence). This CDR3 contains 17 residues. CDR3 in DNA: TGTGCCAGCAGCTTAGGGACAGGGGTTGGTACGAATGAAAAACTGTTTTTT. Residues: CASSLGTGVGTNEKLFF.

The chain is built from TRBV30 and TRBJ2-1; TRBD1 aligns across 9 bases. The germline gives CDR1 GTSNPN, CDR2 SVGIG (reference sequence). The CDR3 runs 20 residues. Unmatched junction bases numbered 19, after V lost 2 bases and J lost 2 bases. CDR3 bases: TGTGCCTGGAGTCCAGAATCGGGCAGGGACAGGGTATTCCCCTACAATGAGCAGTTCTTC. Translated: CAWSPESGRDRVFPYNEQFF.

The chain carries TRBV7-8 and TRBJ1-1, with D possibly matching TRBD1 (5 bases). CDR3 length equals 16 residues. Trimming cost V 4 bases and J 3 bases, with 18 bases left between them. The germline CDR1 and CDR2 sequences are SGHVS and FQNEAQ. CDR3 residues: CASSYLGPAGDTEAFF. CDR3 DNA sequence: TGTGCCAGCAGCTATTTGGGGCCAGCGGGGGACACTGAAGCTTTCTTT.

The CDR3: CASSHLTSGTTGEQYF. As DNA, the CDR3 is TGTGCCAGCTCGCATCTGACTAGCGGGACTACAGGGGAGCAGTACTTC. The chain has TRBV18 and TRBJ2-7; 11 positions agree with TRBD2. Per germline, CDR1 KGHSH and CDR2 LQKENI. Trimming took 6 bases from V and 7 from J; bases not matched to a gene: 14. The CDR3 sequence is 16 residues long.

Here the CDR3 reads CASSLAFTGAETQYF. In DNA, the CDR3 is TGTGCCAGCAGCTTAGCGTTCACAGGGGCAGAGACCCAGTACTTC. The rearrangement links TRBV7-6 to TRBJ2-5, with 7 bases matching TRBD1. The CDR3 totals 15 residues. Germline V gene data show CDR1 as SGHVS and CDR2 as FNYEAQ. J lost 4 bases, V lost 0 bases, and 5 bases had no gene match.

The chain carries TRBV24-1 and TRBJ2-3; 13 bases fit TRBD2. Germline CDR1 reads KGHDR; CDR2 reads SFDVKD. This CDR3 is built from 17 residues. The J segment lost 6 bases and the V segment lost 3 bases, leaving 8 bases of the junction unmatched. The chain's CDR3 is CATSDRGLAGPGDTQYF. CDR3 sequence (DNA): TGTGCCACCAGTGATAGGGGACTAGCGGGGCCGGGGGATACGCAGTATTTT.

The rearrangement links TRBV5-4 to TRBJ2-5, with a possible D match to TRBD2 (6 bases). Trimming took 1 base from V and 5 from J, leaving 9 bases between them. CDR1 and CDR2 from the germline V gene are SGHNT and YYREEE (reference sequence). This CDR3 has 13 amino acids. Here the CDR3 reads CASSLRGTETQYF. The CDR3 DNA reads TGTGCCAGCAGCTTGCGAGGGACTGAGACCCAGTACTTC. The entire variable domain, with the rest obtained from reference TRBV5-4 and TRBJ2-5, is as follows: ETGVTQSPTHLIKTRGQQVTLRCSSQSGHNTVSWYQQALGQGPQFIFQYYREEENGRGNFPPRFSGLQFPNYSSELNVNALELDDSALYLCASSLRGTETQYFGPGTRLLVL.

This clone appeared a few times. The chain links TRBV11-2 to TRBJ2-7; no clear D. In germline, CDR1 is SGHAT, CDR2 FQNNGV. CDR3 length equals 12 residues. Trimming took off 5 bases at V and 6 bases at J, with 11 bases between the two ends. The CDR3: CASSPLSVEQYF. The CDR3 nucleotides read TGTGCCAGCAGCCCCCTATCTGTCGAGCAGTACTTC.

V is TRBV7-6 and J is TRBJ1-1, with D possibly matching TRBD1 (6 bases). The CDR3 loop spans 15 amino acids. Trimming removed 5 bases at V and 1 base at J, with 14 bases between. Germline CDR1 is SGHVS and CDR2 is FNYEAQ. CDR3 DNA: TGTGCCAGCAGCCCGAGAACAGGGACGAACACTGAAGCTTTCTTT. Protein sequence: CASSPRTGTNTEAFF. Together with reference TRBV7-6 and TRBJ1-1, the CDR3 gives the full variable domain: GAGVSQSPRYKVTKRGQDVALRCDPISGHVSLYWYRQALGQGPEFLTYFNYEAQQDKSGLPNDRFSAERPEGSISTLTIQRTEQRDSAMYRCASSPRTGTNTEAFFGQGTRLTVV.

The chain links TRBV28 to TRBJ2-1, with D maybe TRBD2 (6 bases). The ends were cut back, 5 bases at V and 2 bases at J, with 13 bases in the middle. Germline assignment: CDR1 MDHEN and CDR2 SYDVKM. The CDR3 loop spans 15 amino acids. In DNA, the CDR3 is TGTGCCAGCAGTCGCCCGGCGGGGCCCTACAATGAGCAGTTCTTC. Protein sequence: CASSRPAGPYNEQFF.

The CDR3 DNA follows: TGTGCCAGCAGGACAGTTTCCTATGGCTACACCTTC. It codes for CASRTVSYGYTF. The chain joins TRBV28 to TRBJ1-2; tentatively, D is TRBD1 (5 bases). Germline V gene lookup returns CDR1 MDHEN and CDR2 SYDVKM. V shed 6 bases and J shed 4 bases, with 9 bases lying between them. The CDR3 has 12 residues.

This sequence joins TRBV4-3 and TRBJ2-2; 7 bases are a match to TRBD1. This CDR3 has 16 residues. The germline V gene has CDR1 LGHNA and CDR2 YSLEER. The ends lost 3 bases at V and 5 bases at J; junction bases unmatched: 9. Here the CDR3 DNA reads TGCGCCAGCAGCCATCAGAGGGACAGAGCTACCGGGGAGCTGTTTTTT. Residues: CASSHQRDRATGELFF.

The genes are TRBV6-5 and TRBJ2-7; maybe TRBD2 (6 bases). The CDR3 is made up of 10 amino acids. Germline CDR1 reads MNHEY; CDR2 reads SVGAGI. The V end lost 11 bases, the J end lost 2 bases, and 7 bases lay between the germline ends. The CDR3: CAAGPYEQYF. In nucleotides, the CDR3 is TGTGCCGCGGGGCCCTACGAGCAGTACTTC.

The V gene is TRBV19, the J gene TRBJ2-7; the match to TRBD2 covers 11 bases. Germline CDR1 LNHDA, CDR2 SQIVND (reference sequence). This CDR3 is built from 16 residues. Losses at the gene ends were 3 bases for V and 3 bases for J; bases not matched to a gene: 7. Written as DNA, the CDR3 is TGTGCCAGTAGTATCGATCTAGCGGGAGGAGGCTACGAGCAGTACTTC. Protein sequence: CASSIDLAGGGYEQYF.

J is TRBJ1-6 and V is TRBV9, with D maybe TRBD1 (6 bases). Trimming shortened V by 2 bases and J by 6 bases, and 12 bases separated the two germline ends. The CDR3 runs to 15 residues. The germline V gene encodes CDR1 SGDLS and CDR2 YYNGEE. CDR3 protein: CASSVTGNLNSPLHF. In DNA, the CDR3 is TGTGCCAGCAGCGTGACAGGCAACCTTAATTCACCCCTCCACTTT.

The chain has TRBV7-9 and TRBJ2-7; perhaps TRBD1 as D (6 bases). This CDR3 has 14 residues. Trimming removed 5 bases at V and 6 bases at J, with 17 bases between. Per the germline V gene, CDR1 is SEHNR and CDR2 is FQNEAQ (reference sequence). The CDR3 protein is CASSNFGRGSEQYF. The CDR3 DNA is TGTGCCAGCAGCAATTTTGGCAGGGGTTCCGAGCAGTACTTC.